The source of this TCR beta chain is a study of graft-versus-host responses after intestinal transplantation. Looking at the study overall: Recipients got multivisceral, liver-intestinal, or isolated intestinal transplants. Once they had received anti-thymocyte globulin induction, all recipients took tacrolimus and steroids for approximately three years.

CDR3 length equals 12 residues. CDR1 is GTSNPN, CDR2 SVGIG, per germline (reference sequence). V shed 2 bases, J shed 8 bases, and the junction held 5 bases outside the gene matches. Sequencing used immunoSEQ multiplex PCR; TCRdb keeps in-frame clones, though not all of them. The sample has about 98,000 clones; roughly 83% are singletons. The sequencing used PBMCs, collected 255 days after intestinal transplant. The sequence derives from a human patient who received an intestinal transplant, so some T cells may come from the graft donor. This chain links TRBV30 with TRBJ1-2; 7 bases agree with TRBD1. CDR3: CAWSLTGDGYTF. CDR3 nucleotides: TGTGCCTGGAGTCTAACAGGGGACGGCTACACCTTC.